The following is a T cell receptor (beta chain) sequence with its context. These data belong to a study of early T cells in non-severe SARS-CoV-2 infection. V lost 0 bases and J 5 bases, leaving 14 bases between the germline ends. CDR3 length: 15 amino acids. Germline V gene data show CDR1 as SGDLS and CDR2 as YYNGEE. TCRdb reprocessed the 5' RACE reads via MiXCR and lists one record per CDR3 protein. The repertoire holds about 33,000 distinct CDR3 sequences, with about 5% as singletons. This clonotype was sampled from an adult who was a healthcare worker with PCR-confirmed SARS-CoV-2 infection or an uninfected control (not recorded which). Sequencing was done on a sample of whole blood. This chain uses TRBV9 with TRBJ2-5; D is perhaps TRBD2 (6 bases). CDR3 residues: CASSVGPTSSETQYF. The CDR3, as DNA: TGTGCCAGCAGCGTAGGACCGACTAGTAGTGAGACCCAGTACTTC. The full variable domain, rest sourced from reference TRBV9 and TRBJ2-5, is DSGVTQTPKHLITATGQRVTLRCSPRSGDLSVYWYQQSLDQGLQFLIQYYNGEERAKGNILERFSAQQFPDLHSELNLSSLELGDSALYFCASSVGPTSSETQYFGPGTRLLVL.